The 27 T cell receptor beta chains reported below all come from one sample, sequenced in a study of T-cell memory formation after mild COVID-19. TCRdb itself ran the 5' RACE reads through MiXCR, one entry per CDR3 protein. Found here are 140,000 to 150,000 distinct CDR3 sequences, 15% to 20% of them singletons; the top ten hold over 2%. Sequenced input: PBMCs or a T cell subset sorted from them (not recorded which). These receptors were taken from an adult woman who had mild COVID-19 (a few samples of this study predate the infection). Cell type and time point are not known.

V usage is TRBV11-2 and J usage is TRBJ1-2, with 9 bases matching TRBD1. The CDR3 loop spans 16 amino acids. Trimming removed 4 bases from V and 4 bases from J; junction bases left unmatched: 10. CDR1 is SGHAT and CDR2 is FQNNGV in the germline V gene. CDR3: CASSSRRTGAGYGYTF. The CDR3 DNA reads TGTGCCAGCAGCTCCCGGAGGACAGGGGCAGGCTATGGCTACACCTTC.

This clonotype appeared a few times. This sequence joins TRBV20-1 and TRBJ2-7, with 8 bases fitting TRBD2. V lost 0 bases and J lost 3; bases outside the gene matches: 10. CDR1 and CDR2 from the germline V gene are DFQATT and SNEGSKA (reference sequence). CDR3 length equals 16 residues. DNA of the CDR3: TGCAGTGCTAGAGATCGTCGTGGTAGCGGGATCTACGAGCAGTACTTC. Translation gives CSARDRRGSGIYEQYF.

This clonotype came up a few times. The CDR3 DNA reads TGTGCCAGCAGTTCACAGGGGGCGAACACCGGGGAGCTGTTTTTT. Translated, it gives CASSSQGANTGELFF. The V gene is TRBV6-5, the J gene TRBJ2-2, with 8 bases aligning to TRBD1. Germline CDR1 MNHEY, CDR2 SVGAGI. Trimming at V came to 4 bases and at J to 0 bases, leaving 1 base not matched to a gene. This CDR3 spans 15 amino acids.

The chain uses TRBV24-1 and TRBJ2-7, with D tentatively TRBD2 (5 bases). The V gene's germline CDR1 is KGHDR and CDR2 SFDVKD. The ends were cut back, 7 bases at V and 1 base at J, with 10 bases in the middle. This CDR3 is 13 amino acids long. The CDR3: CATSRPGSYEQYF. The CDR3 nucleotides read TGTGCCACCAGCAGACCGGGGTCCTACGAGCAGTACTTC.

V usage is TRBV10-3 and J usage is TRBJ1-2; 10 bases line up with TRBD1. From germline, CDR1 is ENHRY and CDR2 SYGVKD. J was trimmed by 5 bases and V by 1 base; bases with no gene match: 1. This CDR3 has 14 amino acids. DNA for the CDR3: TGTGCCATCAGTGAGTGGGGACAGGGGTATGGCTACACCTTC. As protein: CAISEWGQGYGYTF.

The rearrangement joins TRBV5-1 to TRBJ2-5; 8 positions match TRBD1. The CDR3 contains 15 residues. Germline loops: CDR1 SGHRS, CDR2 YFSETQ. V dropped 5 bases and J dropped 5; count of bases not matched to a gene: 11. CDR3 protein: CASRPVGTGGETQYF. CDR3 in DNA: TGCGCCAGCAGGCCCGTCGGGACAGGCGGGGAGACCCAGTACTTC.

The chain links TRBV6-6 to TRBJ2-1; 9 bases are shared with TRBD2. The germline V gene has CDR1 MNHNY and CDR2 SVGAGI (reference sequence). The junction had 8 bases not matched to a gene; V was cut back by 6 bases and J by 2 bases. The CDR3 has 16 residues. The CDR3 region has the DNA TGTGCCAGCAGACCCAGTAGCGGGAGAACCTACAATGAGCAGTTCTTC. Protein product: CASRPSSGRTYNEQFF.

This clonotype was seen many times. The chain couples TRBV20-1 to TRBJ2-1; TRBD2 might be the D (5 bases). CDR1 and CDR2 from the germline V gene are DFQATT and SNEGSKA (reference sequence). Trimming took 2 bases from V and 2 from J, leaving 10 bases between them. The CDR3 consists of 14 residues. The CDR3 is CSARISAAYNEQFF. CDR3 nucleotide sequence: TGCAGTGCTAGAATTAGCGCCGCCTACAATGAGCAGTTCTTC.

V gene TRBV4-1 combines with J gene TRBJ2-2; TRBD1 agrees at 8 bases. The CDR3 totals 14 residues. Germline V lookup: CDR1 MGHRA, CDR2 YSYEKL. V shed 4 bases, J shed 6 bases, and the junction held 4 bases outside the gene matches. In nucleotides, the CDR3 is TGCGCCAGCAGCCTACGACAGGGGTCCGGGGAGCTGTTTTTT. This translates into CASSLRQGSGELFF.

This chain uses TRBV11-3 with TRBJ2-5, with 9 bases identical to TRBD2. Looked up from germline, CDR1 is SGHNT and CDR2 is YENEEA. This CDR3 comprises 18 residues. Trimming at V came to 4 bases and at J to 2 bases, leaving 14 bases not matched to a gene. CDR3 sequence reads: CASSYDHRLADTQETQYF. The DNA of the CDR3 is TGTGCCAGCAGCTACGACCATCGACTAGCGGATACTCAAGAGACCCAGTACTTC.

This clonotype was recorded at least ten times. CDR3 residues: CASSFGLTGGSYEQYF. In DNA, the CDR3 is TGTGCCAGCAGCTTCGGCCTGACAGGGGGATCCTACGAGCAGTACTTC. V gene TRBV7-9 combines with J gene TRBJ2-7; TRBD1 matches 9 bases. Trimming cost V 3 bases and J 1 base; bases outside gene matches: 7. The V gene's germline CDR1 is SEHNR and CDR2 FQNEAQ (reference sequence). This CDR3 spans 16 amino acids.

The V call is TRBV24-1, the J call TRBJ1-1; D might be TRBD1 (5 bases). Trimming took 8 bases from V and 4 from J, leaving 10 bases between them. This CDR3 is built from 12 residues. Germline values: CDR1 KGHDR, CDR2 SFDVKD. Here the CDR3 reads CATKGTGTEAFF. CDR3 bases: TGTGCCACCAAAGGGACGGGCACTGAAGCTTTCTTT.

This clonotype was counted a few times. V is TRBV7-9 and J is TRBJ2-3; 9 bases match TRBD2. V dropped 1 base and J dropped 2; count of bases not matched to a gene: 10. The CDR3 extends over 18 amino acids. Germline lookup yields CDR1 SEHNR and CDR2 FQNEAQ (reference sequence). The CDR3 spells CASSLGLISGGITDTQYF. CDR3 nucleotides: TGTGCCAGCAGCTTAGGGCTCATTAGCGGGGGTATCACAGATACGCAGTATTTT.

Here the CDR3 reads CATKVPGAEAFF. The CDR3 DNA follows: TGCGCCACCAAGGTGCCGGGGGCTGAAGCTTTCTTT. The rearrangement links TRBV5-1 to TRBJ1-1; D perhaps matches TRBD1 (5 bases). Trimming stripped 9 bases from V and 6 bases from J, with 15 bases between. Germline V CDR1 and CDR2: SGHRS, YFSETQ. The CDR3 is 12 residues long.

This clonotype has only a few counts. This sequence joins TRBV9 and TRBJ2-3; no reliable D call. V lost 4 bases and J 0 bases, leaving 12 bases between the germline ends. CDR1 is SGDLS and CDR2 is YYNGEE in the germline V gene. The CDR3 spans 15 residues. The CDR3 is CASSQSPGSTDTQYF. For the CDR3, the DNA is TGTGCCAGCAGCCAGTCCCCCGGCAGCACAGATACGCAGTATTTT.

In this sample, this clonotype turned up a few times. This chain connects TRBV15 to TRBJ1-1, with TRBD1 matching over 7 bases. The CDR3 loop spans 15 amino acids. The germline V gene encodes CDR1 LNHNV and CDR2 YYDKDF (reference sequence). The junction had 9 bases not matched to a gene; V was cut back by 3 bases and J by 5 bases. Written as DNA, the CDR3 is TGTGCCACCAGCAGGGACAGGAGCGGGGGGACTGAAGCTTTCTTT. Translated, it gives CATSRDRSGGTEAFF.

There are a few counts of this clonotype. V is TRBV10-3 and J is TRBJ2-4; D is perhaps TRBD2 (6 bases). The CDR3 length is 12 residues. V was pared by 11 bases and J by 8 bases, with 16 bases between. Germline CDR1 is ENHRY and CDR2 is SYGVKD. The CDR3 is CASGPSEYIQYF. The CDR3 nucleotides read TGTGCCTCCGGCCCTAGCGAATACATTCAGTACTTC.

The chain has TRBV5-5 and TRBJ1-2; no definite D call. CDR3 length: 15 residues. The ends were cut back, 4 bases at V and 3 bases at J, with 16 bases in the middle. Germline V CDR1 and CDR2: SGHKS, YYEKEE (reference sequence). CDR3 sequence (DNA): TGTGCCAGCAGCCCCAACCCTACAGAATACTATGGCTACACCTTC. This encodes CASSPNPTEYYGYTF.

CDR3 amino acids: CASRLSGSSYNEQFF. CDR3 coding DNA: TGTGCCAGCCGCCTCTCCGGGAGCTCCTACAATGAGCAGTTCTTC. The chain employs TRBV7-9 and TRBJ2-1; D might be TRBD2 (6 bases). The CDR3 has 15 amino acids. Germline V gene lookup returns CDR1 SEHNR and CDR2 FQNEAQ (reference sequence). Trimming removed 8 bases from V and 0 bases from J, with 14 bases in between.

In this sample, this clonotype turned up many times. The chain has TRBV5-5 and TRBJ2-3; no reliable D call. Trimming took off 1 base at V and 3 bases at J, with 6 bases between the two ends. Germline values: CDR1 SGHKS, CDR2 YYEKEE (reference sequence). This CDR3 contains 13 residues. DNA of the CDR3: TGTGCCAGCAGCTTGACGTGGACAGATACGCAGTATTTT. Its protein product is CASSLTWTDTQYF. Combining the CDR3 with reference TRBV5-5 and TRBJ2-3 gives the whole variable domain DAGVTQSPTHLIKTRGQQVTLRCSPISGHKSVSWYQQVLGQGPQFIFQYYEKEERGRGNFPDRFSARQFPNYSSELNVNALLLGDSALYLCASSLTWTDTQYFGPGTRLTVL.

This clonotype was picked up a small number of times. The V gene is TRBV3-1, the J gene TRBJ2-7, with no clear D. Germline CDR1 and CDR2: LGHDT and YNNKEL (reference sequence). The CDR3 spans 12 residues. V gave up 8 bases and J gave up 1 base, with 9 bases separating them. CDR3 region: CASGLFSYEQYF. In nucleotides, the CDR3 is TGTGCCAGCGGTTTATTTTCCTACGAGCAGTACTTC.

The CDR3 DNA follows: TGTGCCAGCAGCCGGACTACCCGTCAGGATGAGCAGTTCTTC. Protein product: CASSRTTRQDEQFF. The J gene is TRBJ2-1, the V gene TRBV3-1; tentative D call: TRBD2 (6 bases). CDR1 is LGHDT and CDR2 is YNNKEL in the germline V gene (reference sequence). The V gene lost 4 bases and the J gene lost 8 bases, with 15 bases spanning the gap. The CDR3 loop spans 14 amino acids.

This clonotype showed up just a few times. The DNA for the CDR3 is TGTGCCAGCAGCTTGGACAGTTCTGGAAACACCATATATTTT. Encoded protein: CASSLDSSGNTIYF. V gene TRBV7-2 combines with J gene TRBJ1-3; possibly TRBD1 for D (6 bases). V was clipped by 3 bases and J by 1 base, with 7 bases between them. The CDR3 spans 14 residues. The germline CDR1 and CDR2 sequences are SGHTA and FQGNSA.

CDR3 coding DNA: TGTGCCAGCAGCCCCCGGCGGGGGGCTAACGAGCAGTACTTC. Residues: CASSPRRGANEQYF. This chain joins TRBV6-2 or TRBV6-3 and TRBJ2-7, with 8 bases matching TRBD2. The J segment lost 5 bases and the V segment lost 6 bases, leaving 9 bases of the junction unmatched. The CDR3 runs to 14 residues. Germline CDR1 is MNHEY and CDR2 is SVGEGT.

This clonotype occurred a few times. The chain carries TRBV18 and TRBJ2-3, with 8 bases matching TRBD1. This CDR3 region has 16 residues. Germline-derived CDR1 and CDR2 are KGHSH and LQKENI. The V segment lost 3 bases and the J segment 2 bases; nucleotides outside the gene matches: 7. CDR3 sequence: CASSPLEGQVTDTQYF. Written as DNA, the CDR3 is TGTGCCAGCTCACCTCTCGAGGGACAGGTCACAGATACGCAGTATTTT.

CDR3 residues: CASSLRGFDEQFF. Here the CDR3 DNA reads TGCGCCAGCAGCCTTAGAGGGTTCGATGAGCAGTTCTTC. The chain joins TRBV5-1 to TRBJ2-1; perhaps TRBD2 as D (5 bases). The CDR3 contains 13 residues. The germline V gene encodes CDR1 SGHRS and CDR2 YFSETQ. The V and J ends lost 4 bases and 8 bases respectively, with 13 bases between them.

This clonotype was observed a few times. The chain is built from TRBV7-6 and TRBJ2-2; D not certain. V lost 5 bases to trimming and J lost 0 bases, with 7 bases between them. This CDR3 is built from 14 residues. The germline CDR1 and CDR2 sequences are SGHVS and FNYEAQ. The CDR3 region is CASSPRANTGELFF. The CDR3 DNA reads TGTGCCAGCAGCCCACGGGCGAACACCGGGGAGCTGTTTTTT.